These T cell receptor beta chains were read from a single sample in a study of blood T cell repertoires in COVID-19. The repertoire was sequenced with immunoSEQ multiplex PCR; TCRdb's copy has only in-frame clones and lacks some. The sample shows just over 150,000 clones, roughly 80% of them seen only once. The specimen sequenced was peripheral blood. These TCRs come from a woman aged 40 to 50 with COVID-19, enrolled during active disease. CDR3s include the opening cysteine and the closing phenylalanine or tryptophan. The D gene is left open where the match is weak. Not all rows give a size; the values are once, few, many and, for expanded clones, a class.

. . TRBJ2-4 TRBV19 CASSIVGGVIQYF TGTGCCAGTAGTATCGTCGGTGGTGTTATTCAGTACTTC
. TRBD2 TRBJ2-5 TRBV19 CASSILAGGQETQYF TGTGCCAGTAGTATCTTAGCGGGGGGGCAAGAGACCCAGTACTTC
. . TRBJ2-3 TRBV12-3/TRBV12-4 CASSFIRTDTQYF TGTGCCAGCAGTTTTATCCGCACAGATACGCAGTATTTT
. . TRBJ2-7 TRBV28 CATNYRYEQYF TGTGCCACAAACTACCGCTACGAGCAGTACTTC
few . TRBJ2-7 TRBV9 CASRSYEQYF TGTGCCAGCAGGTCTTACGAGCAGTACTTC
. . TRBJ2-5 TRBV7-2 CASSLEIGRAEPQYF TGTGCCAGCAGCTTAGAGATTGGGCGGGCTGAGCCCCAGTACTTC
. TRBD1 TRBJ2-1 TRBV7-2 CASSEDRGGYNEQFF TGTGCCAGCAGCGAGGACAGGGGGGGTTACAATGAGCAGTTCTTC
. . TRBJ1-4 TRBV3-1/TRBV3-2 CASSQSDSNEKLFF TGTGCCAGCAGCCAATCGGACAGCAATGAAAAACTGTTTTTT
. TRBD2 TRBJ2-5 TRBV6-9 CASRDWRDLAGGKETQYF TGTGCCAGCAGGGATTGGCGGGATCTAGCGGGAGGGAAAGAGACCCAGTACTTC
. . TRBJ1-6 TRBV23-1 CASSQYTESSYNSPLHF TGCGCCAGCAGTCAATATACAGAGAGCTCCTATAATTCACCCCTCCACTTT
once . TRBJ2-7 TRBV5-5 CASSTQTAYEQYF TGTGCCAGCAGCACCCAGACAGCCTACGAGCAGTACTTC
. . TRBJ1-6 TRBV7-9 CASSLRQYNSPLHF TGTGCCAGCAGCTTACGACAGTATAATTCACCCCTCCACTTT
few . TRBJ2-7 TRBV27 CASAERGDEQYF TGTGCCAGCGCCGAAAGGGGCGACGAGCAGTACTTC
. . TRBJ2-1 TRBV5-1 CASSPIRQPYNEQFF TGCGCCAGCAGCCCCATACGACAGCCGTACAATGAGCAGTTCTTC
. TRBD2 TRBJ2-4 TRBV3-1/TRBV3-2 CASSQGGAGDRNIQYF TGTGCCAGCAGCCAAGGTGGGGCGGGAGATAGGAACATTCAGTACTTC
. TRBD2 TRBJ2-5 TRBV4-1 CASSQIASSGGAGETQYF TGCGCCAGCAGCCAAATTGCGTCTAGCGGGGGGGCCGGGGAGACCCAGTACTTC
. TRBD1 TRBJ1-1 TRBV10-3 CAISETGEDTEAFF TGTGCCATCAGTGAAACAGGGGAGGACACTGAAGCTTTCTTT
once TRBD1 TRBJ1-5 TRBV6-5 CASRPGQGNQPQHF TGTGCCAGCAGGCCGGGACAGGGGAATCAGCCCCAGCATTTT
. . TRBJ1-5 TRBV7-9 CASSLGHQPQHF TGTGCCAGCAGCTTAGGGCATCAGCCCCAGCATTTT
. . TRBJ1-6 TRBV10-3 CAISEGTTERSPLHF TGTGCCATCAGTGAGGGGACAACGGAACGTTCACCCCTCCACTTT
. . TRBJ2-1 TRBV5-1 CASSLGRDKFNEQFF TGCGCCAGCAGCTTGGGGCGGGATAAATTCAATGAGCAGTTCTTC
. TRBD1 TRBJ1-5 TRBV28 CASSRKLQGNQPQHF TGTGCCAGCAGTCGAAAACTACAGGGGAATCAGCCCCAGCATTTT
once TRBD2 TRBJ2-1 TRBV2 CASTNGASGDNEQFF TGTGCCAGCACCAATGGGGCTAGCGGCGACAATGAGCAGTTCTTC
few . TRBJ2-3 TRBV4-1 CASSYGHGDTDTQYF TGCGCCAGCAGCTATGGCCACGGAGACACAGATACGCAGTATTTT